These T cell receptor beta chains were read from a single sample in a study of CXCR3-negative and CXCR3-positive naive CD8 T cells. TCRdb reprocessed the 5' RACE reads; each CDR3 protein has one entry and no DNA is given. The ten most abundant clones cover less than 0.85% of a sample with just under 90,000 distinct CDR3 sequences. Sequenced: naive CXCR3+ CD8+ T cells from blood. Receptors were obtained from a human donor in good health. Some clones in this sample may be carry-over from other donors' samples. The CDR3 runs from the conserved cysteine through the conserved F or W.

v_call: TRBV6-4
j_call: TRBJ2-2
cdr3_aa: CASSESLGDGELFF

v_call: TRBV7-3
j_call: TRBJ1-2
cdr3_aa: CASSPTPAEGFTF

v_call: TRBV4-1
j_call: TRBJ1-2
cdr3_aa: CASSLTPRPEIYGYTF

v_call: TRBV7-9
j_call: TRBJ2-1
cdr3_aa: CASRYSGGAYNEQFF

v_call: TRBV28
j_call: TRBJ1-2
cdr3_aa: CASSLLLTGDYGYTF

v_call: TRBV28
j_call: TRBJ2-1
cdr3_aa: CASTPPRGSNEQFF

v_call: TRBV5-1
j_call: TRBJ1-2
cdr3_aa: CASSLDPTTNYGYTF

v_call: TRBV15
j_call: TRBJ1-1
cdr3_aa: CATSRDSDGLSNTEAFF

v_call: TRBV14
j_call: TRBJ2-7
cdr3_aa: CASSRPGVAPVFEQYF

v_call: TRBV29-1
j_call: TRBJ2-5
cdr3_aa: CSVTRRGLSSETQYF

v_call: TRBV4-1
j_call: TRBJ2-5
cdr3_aa: CASSLGLGETQYF

v_call: TRBV7-9
j_call: TRBJ2-7
cdr3_aa: CASSTLPYEQYF

v_call: TRBV20-1
j_call: TRBJ2-1
cdr3_aa: CSARIVAGAHNEQFF

v_call: TRBV7-9
j_call: TRBJ2-6
cdr3_aa: CASEGRLSRLGANVLTF

v_call: TRBV2
j_call: TRBJ2-3
cdr3_aa: CSGTEVDTQYF

v_call: TRBV6-1
j_call: TRBJ2-4
cdr3_aa: CASSTQNGNIQYF

v_call: TRBV5-1
j_call: TRBJ2-1
cdr3_aa: CASSFNSGEQFF

v_call: TRBV7-9
j_call: TRBJ1-1
cdr3_aa: CASSSLSTGMNTEAFF

v_call: TRBV21-1
j_call: TRBJ1-5
cdr3_aa: CASSKALGDQPQHF

v_call: TRBV11-3
j_call: TRBJ2-1
cdr3_aa: CASSSGRNEQFF

v_call: TRBV20-1
j_call: TRBJ2-7
cdr3_aa: CSVAGGLFSYEQYF

v_call: TRBV5-5
j_call: TRBJ2-2
cdr3_aa: CASSPTSGGHTGELFF

v_call: TRBV29-1
j_call: TRBJ2-1
cdr3_aa: CSVEDLPAHEQFF

v_call: TRBV7-2
j_call: TRBJ2-5
cdr3_aa: CASSLLSTSILETQYF

v_call: TRBV25-1
j_call: TRBJ2-7
cdr3_aa: CASSDVGGDSYEQYF

v_call: TRBV7-9
j_call: TRBJ2-7
cdr3_aa: CASSLQNEQYF

v_call: TRBV28
j_call: TRBJ2-3
cdr3_aa: CASSLPRTSGIPTDTQYF

v_call: TRBV12-3/TRBV12-4
j_call: TRBJ2-1
cdr3_aa: CASSPGAYNEQFF

v_call: TRBV9
j_call: TRBJ1-4
cdr3_aa: CASSDHPATNEKLFF

v_call: TRBV5-1
j_call: TRBJ2-1
cdr3_aa: CASRAVYRIYNEQFF

v_call: TRBV12-3/TRBV12-4
j_call: TRBJ2-5
cdr3_aa: CASSFQGEETQYF

v_call: TRBV27
j_call: TRBJ2-1
cdr3_aa: CASSGEQGLIGNEQFF

v_call: TRBV6-2/TRBV6-3
j_call: TRBJ2-2
cdr3_aa: CASSYPDLADFEELFF

v_call: TRBV4-3
j_call: TRBJ2-3
cdr3_aa: CASSQEKERELDTQYF

v_call: TRBV28
j_call: TRBJ2-1
cdr3_aa: CASSFRDRDFVNEQFF

v_call: TRBV13
j_call: TRBJ2-1
cdr3_aa: CASSLGRSYEQFF

v_call: TRBV6-5
j_call: TRBJ2-7
cdr3_aa: CATHGPADEQYF

v_call: TRBV29-1
j_call: TRBJ1-1
cdr3_aa: CSVELWAGEASF

v_call: TRBV18
j_call: TRBJ2-5
cdr3_aa: CASSPTPGLAGEETQYF

v_call: TRBV29-1
j_call: TRBJ1-2
cdr3_aa: CSVIIGDTYGYTF

v_call: TRBV7-8
j_call: TRBJ2-3
cdr3_aa: CASTGLAGSPDTQYF